A selection of T cell receptor beta chains follows, all from one sample in a study of shared clonotypes between healthy human individuals. TCRdb keeps only in-frame clones here, not all; method: immunoSEQ multiplex PCR. The profile shows millions of clones, approximately 90% of them singletons. Input material: naive CD4+ T cells sorted from blood. The receptor set was obtained from a man aged 18 to 30 in good health. The CDR3 runs from the conserved cysteine through the conserved F or W. Fields, in order: D gene, J gene, clone size, V gene, CDR3 protein. D genes are given only for firm matches. Clone size is not always given. Where it is, it says once, few, many or a class for expanded clones.

TRBD1 | TRBJ1-1 | . | TRBV18 | CASSLTGDTEAFF
. | TRBJ2-5 | . | TRBV30 | CAWSRGAGETQYF
. | TRBJ2-7 | . | TRBV18 | CASTTPPRGRESSYEQYF
TRBD1 | TRBJ2-2 | . | TRBV6-5 | CATHRTGKSTGELFF
. | TRBJ2-1 | . | TRBV6-4 | CASSGERLYNEQFF
. | TRBJ1-1 | . | TRBV23-1 | CASSQSSGSTEAFF
TRBD2 | TRBJ2-7 | . | TRBV7-3 | CASSLAGTSSYEQYF
. | TRBJ1-1 | . | TRBV2 | CASSEMRVSEAFF
. | TRBJ1-1 | . | TRBV19 | CASSLTRMNTEAFF
. | TRBJ1-4 | . | TRBV6-5 | CASKGIATNEKLFF
TRBD1 | TRBJ1-1 | . | TRBV6-5 | CASSYGTGGEAFF
. | TRBJ2-1 | . | TRBV19 | CASRTPLGEQFF
. | TRBJ1-5 | . | TRBV6-5 | CASSESGFQPQHF
TRBD1 | TRBJ2-1 | . | TRBV5-6 | CASSGTGSIYNEQFF
TRBD2 | TRBJ2-3 | . | TRBV28 | CASRNSGGAWGDTQYF
. | TRBJ2-3 | . | TRBV7-9 | CASSIGGPRDTQYF
. | TRBJ1-2 | . | TRBV14 | CASSQRGGFGYTF
. | TRBJ1-1 | . | TRBV30 | CAWSGRGLNTEAFF
TRBD2 | TRBJ2-3 | . | TRBV7-9 | CASSAGQVKREGTDTQYF
. | TRBJ2-2 | . | TRBV5-6 | CASSRRLRVPNTGELFF
TRBD2 | TRBJ2-3 | . | TRBV15 | CATSRGGLNTDTQYF
TRBD1 | TRBJ1-1 | . | TRBV5-4 | CASSQRPGGVDEAFF
TRBD1 | TRBJ2-4 | . | TRBV7-2 | CASSHAWTGGFENIQYF
. | TRBJ2-3 | . | TRBV9 | CASSASGGPTDTQYF
TRBD1 | TRBJ2-1 | . | TRBV5-6 | CASNARDRGSNEQFF
TRBD1 | TRBJ1-1 | few | TRBV5-4 | CASSQWTGSNEAFF
. | TRBJ1-2 | . | TRBV27 | CASSLSGGVDTYGYTF
. | TRBJ1-1 | . | TRBV7-2 | CASSFGQGNTEAFF
TRBD2 | TRBJ2-3 | . | TRBV6-1 | CASSENLAGVTDTQYF
. | TRBJ1-2 | . | TRBV30 | CAWSVGFADGYTF
. | TRBJ2-6 | . | TRBV6-5 | CASSSRTGSGANVLTF
TRBD1 | TRBJ2-3 | once | TRBV18 | CASSPPLTGLPDTQYF
. | TRBJ2-5 | few | TRBV5-4 | CASSLDRQETQYF
TRBD1 | TRBJ1-2 | . | TRBV30 | CAWKTGQVFYGYTF
. | TRBJ2-2 | . | TRBV14 | CASSQAGAGTGELFF
TRBD1 | TRBJ1-2 | . | TRBV5-4 | CASSLRTGASPTYGYTF
. | TRBJ2-4 | . | TRBV9 | CASSPGSGRNIQYF
. | TRBJ1-4 | . | TRBV5-4 | CASSLGSRTNEKLFF
TRBD1 | TRBJ2-1 | . | TRBV2 | CASSRMEGQGNEQFF
. | TRBJ1-1 | few | TRBV18 | CASSLSRNTEAFF
. | TRBJ1-4 | . | TRBV30 | CAWTRQAGGEKLFF
. | TRBJ1-6 | . | TRBV7-2 | CASSPGLNSPLHF
. | TRBJ2-5 | once | TRBV25-1 | CASSARGLRIETQYF
. | TRBJ1-6 | . | TRBV7-2 | CASSLDGYNSPLHF
. | TRBJ1-2 | . | TRBV5-4 | CASLRTEGLYGYTF
. | TRBJ2-1 | once | TRBV7-2 | CASSRDGSSYNEQFF
. | TRBJ2-7 | . | TRBV7-2 | CASSPRAYEQYF
TRBD1 | TRBJ1-4 | . | TRBV19 | CASSTGTGSNEKLFF
. | TRBJ1-6 | . | TRBV6-6 | CASRVLGSPLHF
. | TRBJ1-1 | . | TRBV30 | CASSGQLNTEAFF